This T cell receptor beta chain stems from a study of PD-1 blockade in mismatch repair-deficient tumors. Method: immunoSEQ multiplex PCR; TCRdb's copy keeps in-frame clones and lacks some. The sample has about 130,000 clones; roughly 86% are singletons. This CDR3 has 15 amino acids. Trimming cost V 4 bases and J 8 bases, with 18 bases left between them. Germline V gives CDR1 SGHRS, CDR2 YFSETQ. The material sequenced was peripheral blood, taken approximately 73 weeks after starting pembrolizumab. The receptor comes from an adult with mismatch repair-deficient cancer. The gene calls are TRBV5-1 and TRBJ1-4; D gene uncertain. CDR3 loop: CASSGGTLNAEKLFF. The DNA for the CDR3 is TGCGCCAGCAGCGGAGGAACTCTTAACGCCGAAAAACTGTTTTTT.